Listed below are T cell receptor beta chains from one sample, sequenced in a study of long-term antiretroviral therapy in people with HIV. The data were produced by immunoSEQ multiplex PCR, yet TCRdb's version contains in-frame clones alone and is incomplete. The table shows under 35,000 clones, with roughly nine tenths occurring only once. Sequencing was performed on unsorted PBMCs, taken 1.1 years after starting antiretroviral therapy. Receptor source: a man aged 18 to 30 with HIV. Each CDR3 is given with its conserved first and last residue. D genes are given only for firm matches. Size is omitted from some rows. Given values are once, few, many or a class for expanded clones.

J gene: TRBJ1-2; clone size: few; V gene: TRBV6-1; D gene: NA; CDR3 protein: CASTGTTDYGYTF; CDR3 DNA: TGTGCCAGCACCGGCACCACGGACTATGGCTACACCTTC
J gene: TRBJ1-4; clone size: NA; V gene: TRBV7-6; D gene: NA; CDR3 protein: CASSLAPRVRGEKLFF; CDR3 DNA: TGTGCCAGCAGCTTAGCGCCGAGGGTAAGGGGTGAAAAACTGTTTTTT
J gene: TRBJ2-7; clone size: NA; V gene: TRBV6-1; D gene: NA; CDR3 protein: CASSESAPYEQYF; CDR3 DNA: TGTGCCAGCAGTGAATCAGCGCCCTACGAGCAGTACTTC
J gene: TRBJ2-1; clone size: NA; V gene: TRBV7-9; D gene: NA; CDR3 protein: CASSYGTPTEQFF; CDR3 DNA: TGTGCCAGCAGCTACGGGACACCCACTGAGCAGTTCTTC
J gene: TRBJ2-5; clone size: NA; V gene: TRBV15; D gene: NA; CDR3 protein: CATSREHGETQYF; CDR3 DNA: TGTGCCACCAGCAGAGAACACGGAGAGACCCAGTACTTC
J gene: TRBJ2-5; clone size: NA; V gene: TRBV28; D gene: NA; CDR3 protein: CASAPGRQETQYF; CDR3 DNA: TGTGCCAGCGCCCCAGGACGCCAAGAGACCCAGTACTTC
J gene: TRBJ2-7; clone size: NA; V gene: TRBV9; D gene: NA; CDR3 protein: CASSVVEGGEQYF; CDR3 DNA: TGTGCCAGCAGCGTAGTGGAGGGAGGCGAGCAGTACTTC
J gene: TRBJ1-4; clone size: NA; V gene: TRBV6-6; D gene: NA; CDR3 protein: CASTPRAANEKLFF; CDR3 DNA: TGTGCCAGCACCCCCAGGGCGGCTAATGAAAAACTGTTTTTT
J gene: TRBJ2-3; clone size: NA; V gene: TRBV4-1; D gene: NA; CDR3 protein: CASSQEGMETDTQYF; CDR3 DNA: TGCGCCAGCAGCCAGGAGGGGATGGAAACAGATACGCAGTATTTT
J gene: TRBJ2-3; clone size: NA; V gene: TRBV7-9; D gene: NA; CDR3 protein: CASSLAGGVITDTQYF; CDR3 DNA: TGTGCCAGCAGCTTAGCGGGAGGCGTTATCACAGATACGCAGTATTTT
J gene: TRBJ2-2; clone size: NA; V gene: TRBV6-4; D gene: NA; CDR3 protein: CASSQNTGELFF; CDR3 DNA: TGTGCCAGCAGTCAGAACACCGGGGAGCTGTTTTTT
J gene: TRBJ2-3; clone size: NA; V gene: TRBV9; D gene: NA; CDR3 protein: CASSVKADSSTDTQYF; CDR3 DNA: TGTGCCAGCAGCGTAAAAGCGGATTCTAGCACAGATACGCAGTATTTT